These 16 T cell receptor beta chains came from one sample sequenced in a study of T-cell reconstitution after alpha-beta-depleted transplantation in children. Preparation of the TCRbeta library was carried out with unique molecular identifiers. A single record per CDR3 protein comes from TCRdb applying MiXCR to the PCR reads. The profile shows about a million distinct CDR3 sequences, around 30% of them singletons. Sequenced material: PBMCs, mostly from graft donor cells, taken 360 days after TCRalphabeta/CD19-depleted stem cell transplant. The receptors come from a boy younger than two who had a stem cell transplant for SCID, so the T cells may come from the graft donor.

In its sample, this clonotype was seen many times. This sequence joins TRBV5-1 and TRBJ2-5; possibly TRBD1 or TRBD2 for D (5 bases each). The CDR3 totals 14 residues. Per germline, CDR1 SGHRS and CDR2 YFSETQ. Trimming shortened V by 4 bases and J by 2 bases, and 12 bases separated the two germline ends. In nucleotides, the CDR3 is TGCGCCAGCAGCGCCGGGACGCTTCAAGAGACCCAGTACTTC. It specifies CASSAGTLQETQYF.

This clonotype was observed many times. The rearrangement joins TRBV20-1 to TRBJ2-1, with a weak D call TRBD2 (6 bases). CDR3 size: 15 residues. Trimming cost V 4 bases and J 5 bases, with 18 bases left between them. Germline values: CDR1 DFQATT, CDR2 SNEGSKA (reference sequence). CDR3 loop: CSANTLAYRDNEQFF. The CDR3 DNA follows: TGCAGTGCTAACACACTAGCCTATAGGGACAATGAGCAGTTCTTC.

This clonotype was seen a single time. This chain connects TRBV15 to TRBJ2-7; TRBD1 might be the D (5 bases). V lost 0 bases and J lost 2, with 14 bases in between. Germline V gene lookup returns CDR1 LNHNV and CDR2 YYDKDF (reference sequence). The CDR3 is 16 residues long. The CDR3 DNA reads TGTGCCACCAGCAGAGATCTCCGGCAGGGTCCCTACGAGCAGTACTTC. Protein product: CATSRDLRQGPYEQYF.

CDR3 DNA: TGCAGTGCTTTCGGGGGCTCACGCTCCTACAATGAGCAGTTCTTC. This translates into CSAFGGSRSYNEQFF. The chain has TRBV20-1 and TRBJ2-1, with D tentatively TRBD1 or TRBD2 (6 bases each). Trimming took off 5 bases at V and 0 bases at J, with 14 bases between the two ends. The CDR3 totals 15 residues. CDR1 and CDR2 (germline): DFQATT, SNEGSKA (reference sequence).

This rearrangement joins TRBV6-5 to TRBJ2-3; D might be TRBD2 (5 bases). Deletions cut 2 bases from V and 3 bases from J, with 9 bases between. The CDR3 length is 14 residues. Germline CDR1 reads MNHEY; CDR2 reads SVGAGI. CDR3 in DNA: TGTGCCAGCAGTTACCTACTAGAGACAGATACGCAGTATTTT. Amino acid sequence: CASSYLLETDTQYF.

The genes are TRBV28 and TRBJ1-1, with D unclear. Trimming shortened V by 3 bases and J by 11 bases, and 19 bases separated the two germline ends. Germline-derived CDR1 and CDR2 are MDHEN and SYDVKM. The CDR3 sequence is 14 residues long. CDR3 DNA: TGTGCCAGCAGTTTGGACCCAAGGGCCTATCTTGCTTTCTTT. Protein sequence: CASSLDPRAYLAFF. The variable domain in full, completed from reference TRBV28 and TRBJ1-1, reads DVKVTQSSRYLVKRTGEKVFLECVQDMDHENMFWYRQDPGLGLRLIYFSYDVKMKEKGDIPEGYSVSREKKERFSLILESASTNQTSMYLCASSLDPRAYLAFFGQGTRLTVV.

The CDR3 DNA sequence: TGTGCCAGCTCCCCGTTCCCACCCAAATCCGAGACCCAGTACTTC. Protein sequence: CASSPFPPKSETQYF. The chain joins TRBV18 to TRBJ2-5; D remains unclear. V dropped 6 bases and J dropped 5 bases, with 19 bases sitting between them. This CDR3 is built from 15 residues. Germline CDR1 and CDR2: KGHSH and LQKENI.

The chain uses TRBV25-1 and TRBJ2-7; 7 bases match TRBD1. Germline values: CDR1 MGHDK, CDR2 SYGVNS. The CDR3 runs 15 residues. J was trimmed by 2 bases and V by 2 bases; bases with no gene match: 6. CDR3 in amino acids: CASSEAGGSAYEQYF. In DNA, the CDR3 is TGTGCCAGCAGTGAAGCAGGGGGTTCGGCCTACGAGCAGTACTTC.

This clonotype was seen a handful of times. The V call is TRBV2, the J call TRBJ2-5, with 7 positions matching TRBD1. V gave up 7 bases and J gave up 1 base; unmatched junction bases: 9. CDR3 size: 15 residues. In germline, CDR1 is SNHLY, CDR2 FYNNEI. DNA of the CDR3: TGTGCCAGCACTACATTACAGGGGATCCAAGAGACCCAGTACTTC. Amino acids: CASTTLQGIQETQYF.

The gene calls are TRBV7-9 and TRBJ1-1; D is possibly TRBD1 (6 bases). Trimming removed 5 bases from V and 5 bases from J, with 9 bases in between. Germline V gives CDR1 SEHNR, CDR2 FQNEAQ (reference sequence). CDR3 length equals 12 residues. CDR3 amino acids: CASSNRVTEAFF. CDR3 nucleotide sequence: TGTGCCAGCAGCAACAGGGTAACTGAAGCTTTCTTT.

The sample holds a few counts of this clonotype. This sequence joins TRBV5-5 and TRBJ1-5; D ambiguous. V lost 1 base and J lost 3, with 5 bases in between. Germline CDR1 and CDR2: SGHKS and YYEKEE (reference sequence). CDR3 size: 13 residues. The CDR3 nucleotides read TGTGCCAGCAGCTTGACGGACAATCAGCCCCAGCATTTT. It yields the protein CASSLTDNQPQHF.

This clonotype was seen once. DNA of the CDR3: TGCAGTGCTAGGCCCCTAGCGGGGGGTGTGAATGAGCAGTTCTTC. Translating gives CSARPLAGGVNEQFF. This sequence joins TRBV20-1 and TRBJ2-1, with 11 bases fitting TRBD2. The CDR3 has 15 amino acids. V lost 3 bases to trimming and J lost 7 bases; unmatched junction nucleotides: 8. Germline assignment: CDR1 DFQATT and CDR2 SNEGSKA (reference sequence).

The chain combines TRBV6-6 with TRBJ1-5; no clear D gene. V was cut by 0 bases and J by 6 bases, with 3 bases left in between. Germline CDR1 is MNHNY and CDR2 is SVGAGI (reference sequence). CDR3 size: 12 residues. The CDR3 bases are TGTGCCAGCAGTTACTCTAGTCAGCCCCAGCATTTT. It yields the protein CASSYSSQPQHF.

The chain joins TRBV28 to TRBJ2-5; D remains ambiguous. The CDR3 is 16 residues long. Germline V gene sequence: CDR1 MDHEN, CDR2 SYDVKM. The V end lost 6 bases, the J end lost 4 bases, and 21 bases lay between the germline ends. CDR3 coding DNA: TGTGCCAGCAGGAGTGGCTCATTAGGGAACCGAGAGACCCAGTACTTC. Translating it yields CASRSGSLGNRETQYF. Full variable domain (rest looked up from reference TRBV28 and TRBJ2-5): DVKVTQSSRYLVKRTGEKVFLECVQDMDHENMFWYRQDPGLGLRLIYFSYDVKMKEKGDIPEGYSVSREKKERFSLILESASTNQTSMYLCASRSGSLGNRETQYFGPGTRLLVL.

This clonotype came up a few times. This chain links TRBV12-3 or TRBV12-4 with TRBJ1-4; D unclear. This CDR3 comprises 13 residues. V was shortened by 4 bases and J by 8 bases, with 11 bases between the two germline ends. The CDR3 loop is CASSWTSTEKLFF. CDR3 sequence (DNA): TGTGCCAGCAGTTGGACCTCGACCGAAAAACTGTTTTTT.

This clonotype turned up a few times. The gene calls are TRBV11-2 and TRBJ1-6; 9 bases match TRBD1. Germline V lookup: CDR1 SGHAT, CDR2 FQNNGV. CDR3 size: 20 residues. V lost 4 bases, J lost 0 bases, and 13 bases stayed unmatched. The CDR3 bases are TGTGCCAGCAGCTCCTATCCGGGACAGGGATTTAGCTCCTATAATTCACCCCTCCACTTT. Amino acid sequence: CASSSYPGQGFSSYNSPLHF.